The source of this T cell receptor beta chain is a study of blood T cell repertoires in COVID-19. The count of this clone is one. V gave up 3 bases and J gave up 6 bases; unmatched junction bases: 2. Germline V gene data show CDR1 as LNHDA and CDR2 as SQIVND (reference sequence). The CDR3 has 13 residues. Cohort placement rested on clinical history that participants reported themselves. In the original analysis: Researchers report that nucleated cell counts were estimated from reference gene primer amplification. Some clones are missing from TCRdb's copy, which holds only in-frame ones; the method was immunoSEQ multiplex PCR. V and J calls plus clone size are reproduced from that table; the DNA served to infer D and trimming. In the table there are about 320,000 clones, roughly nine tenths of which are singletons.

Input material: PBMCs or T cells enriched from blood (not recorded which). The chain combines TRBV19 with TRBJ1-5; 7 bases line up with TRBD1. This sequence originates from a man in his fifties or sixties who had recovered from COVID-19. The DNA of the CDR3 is TGTGCCAGTAGTATGACAGGGAGTCAGCCCCAGCATTTT. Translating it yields CASSMTGSQPQHF.